The 29 T cell receptor beta chains below come from one sample, sequenced in a study of tumor-infiltrating lymphocytes in oesophageal squamous cell carcinoma. TCRdb reprocessed the PCR reads via MiXCR and lists one record per CDR3 protein. The sample has 20,000 to 25,000 distinct CDR3 sequences; 30% to 35% are singletons. The sequenced sample consisted of esophageal tumor tissue. The receptors derive from a female donor with esophageal squamous cell carcinoma.

This chain links TRBV20-1 with TRBJ2-7; D might be TRBD1 or TRBD2, each matching 5 bases. Trimming removed 8 bases at V and 0 bases at J, with 17 bases between. CDR3 size: 14 residues. The germline V gene encodes CDR1 DFQATT and CDR2 SNEGSKA (reference sequence). Here the CDR3 DNA reads TGCAGTACGCTCGGGGACCAGAGCTCCTACGAGCAGTACTTC. Residues: CSTLGDQSSYEQYF.

The chain combines TRBV5-6 with TRBJ2-1, with TRBD2 matching 10 bases. The J call could be wrong; TRBJ2-7 is a better fit for the DNA end. Germline V lookup: CDR1 SGHDT, CDR2 YYEEEE. The CDR3 is made up of 17 amino acids. The CDR3 DNA is TGTGCCAGCAGCCCTACGATTTTAGCGGGAGGTAAGAGTGAGCAGTACTTC. Encoded protein: CASSPTILAGGKSEQYF.

This clonotype is medium-sized within its sample. The chain recombines TRBV28 with TRBJ2-3; TRBD2 might be the D (6 bases). V lost 6 bases and J lost 6, with 22 bases in between. The CDR3 has 16 amino acids. Germline V gene data show CDR1 as MDHEN and CDR2 as SYDVKM. The CDR3 nucleotides read TGTGCCAGCAGCCAAACACGGCGGGGCCTGTCGGATACGCAGTATTTT. It is translated as CASSQTRRGLSDTQYF.

The gene calls are TRBV7-2 and TRBJ2-1; 9 bases line up with TRBD1. J was trimmed by 6 bases and V by 5 bases; bases with no gene match: 2. CDR1 and CDR2 (germline): SGHTA, FQGNSA. The CDR3 length is 13 residues. The CDR3 loop reads CASSRDRVNEQFF. Here the CDR3 DNA reads TGTGCCAGCAGCCGGGACAGGGTCAATGAGCAGTTCTTC.

This chain links TRBV20-1 with TRBJ2-6, with 11 positions matching TRBD1. V lost 2 bases to trimming and J lost 2 bases; unmatched junction nucleotides: 5. The CDR3 is 17 amino acids. CDR1 and CDR2 from the germline V gene are DFQATT and SNEGSKA (reference sequence). CDR3 residues: CSARPPGQGAGANVLTF. The DNA of the CDR3 is TGCAGTGCTAGACCGCCGGGACAGGGGGCTGGGGCCAACGTCCTGACTTTC.

This clonotype appeared many times. The rearrangement joins TRBV28 to TRBJ2-7, with D perhaps TRBD2 (6 bases). Trimming removed 6 bases from V and 0 bases from J, with 15 bases in between. Germline loops: CDR1 MDHEN, CDR2 SYDVKM. CDR3 length: 15 amino acids. The CDR3 spells CASSAGTLSSYEQYF. Written as DNA, the CDR3 is TGTGCCAGCAGCGCCGGGACTTTGAGCTCCTACGAGCAGTACTTC. Using reference TRBV28 and TRBJ2-7 for the parts outside the CDR3, the full variable domain is DVKVTQSSRYLVKRTGEKVFLECVQDMDHENMFWYRQDPGLGLRLIYFSYDVKMKEKGDIPEGYSVSREKKERFSLILESASTNQTSMYLCASSAGTLSSYEQYFGPGTRLTVT.

On this clonotype: A read error may be the cause here, since a much bigger clone is one base away. The chain couples TRBV28 to TRBJ2-3; no reliable D call. The J call may be mistaken, given a closer DNA end match to TRBJ2-1. Germline CDR1 and CDR2: MDHEN and SYDVKM. The CDR3 has 14 amino acids. CDR3: CASKSPHRPYEQFF. The CDR3 DNA reads TGTGCCAGCAAATCCCCCCATCGCCCCTACGAGCAGTTCTTC.

The rearrangement uses TRBV11-3 and TRBJ2-1; TRBD1 might be the D (6 bases). The J call is doubtful: the DNA matches TRBJ2-7 better. Germline loops: CDR1 SGHNT, CDR2 YENEEA. CDR3 length equals 13 residues. This CDR3 reads CASSLTQGNEQYF. CDR3 coding DNA: TGTGCCAGCAGCTTGACACAGGGTAATGAGCAGTACTTC.

This clonotype was recorded a few times. The V and J genes are TRBV15 and TRBJ2-3; a possible D gene is TRBD1 (6 bases). The J call is uncertain, as TRBJ2-7 better fits the DNA end. Germline assignment: CDR1 LNHNV and CDR2 YYDKDF (reference sequence). The CDR3 is made up of 12 amino acids. CDR3 residues: CATSKQGNEQYF. DNA of the CDR3: TGTGCCACCAGCAAACAGGGAAATGAGCAGTACTTC.

This clonotype was detected a few times. The gene calls are TRBV19 and TRBJ2-4, with 8 nucleotides matching TRBD2. V gave up 2 bases and J gave up 9 bases; unmatched junction bases: 9. Germline CDR1 and CDR2: LNHDA and SQIVND (reference sequence). The CDR3 consists of 15 residues. In DNA form, the CDR3 reads TGTGCCAGTAGTATATTAAAGCGGGAGACTGGCATTCAGTACTTC. Its translation: CASSILKRETGIQYF.

This clonotype was seen many times. This chain joins TRBV28 and TRBJ1-2, with D unresolved. The CDR3 loop spans 15 amino acids. Looked up from germline, CDR1 is MDHEN and CDR2 is SYDVKM. V gave up 4 bases and J gave up 2 bases, with 14 bases separating them. The CDR3 spells CASSSSVFRNYGYTF. The CDR3 nucleotides read TGTGCCAGCAGTTCTTCAGTATTCAGGAACTATGGCTACACCTTC.

This chain connects TRBV7-4 to TRBJ2-3; D is uncertain. CDR3 size: 15 residues. From germline, CDR1 is SGHVT and CDR2 SQSDAQ. V was pared by 1 base and J by 2 bases, with 10 bases between. The CDR3 DNA is TGTGCCAGCAGCTTAGTGGCCACTTCCACAGATACGCAGTATTTT. It is translated as CASSLVATSTDTQYF.

This clonotype was detected many times. The chain is built from TRBV25-1 and TRBJ2-5; TRBD2 aligns across 7 bases. With 2 bases clipped from V and 0 bases from J, the junction kept 6 bases outside the gene matches. The germline gives CDR1 MGHDK, CDR2 SYGVNS. This CDR3 spans 16 amino acids. The DNA for the CDR3 is TGTGCCAGCAGTGAAATTGGTAGCGGGTACCAAGAGACCCAGTACTTC. This sequence encodes CASSEIGSGYQETQYF.

The rearrangement joins TRBV10-3 to TRBJ1-2; TRBD1 matches at 7 bases. Germline CDR1 is ENHRY and CDR2 is SYGVKD. The CDR3 runs to 14 residues. V was pared by 0 bases and J by 4 bases, with 2 bases of the junction left unmatched. CDR3 protein: CAISESGTVYGYTF. DNA for the CDR3: TGTGCCATCAGTGAGTCGGGGACAGTCTATGGCTACACCTTC.

The genes are TRBV24-1 and TRBJ2-7; TRBD1 might be the D (5 bases). The end of the DNA fits TRBJ2-1 better, so the J call may be wrong. CDR3 length equals 15 residues. CDR1 is KGHDR, CDR2 SFDVKD, per germline. CDR3 DNA: TGTGCCACCAGTGACTCCGTACAGGTGTTAGGTGAGCAGTTCTTC. This sequence encodes CATSDSVQVLGEQFF.

This clonotype was recorded many times. The chain combines TRBV6-1 with TRBJ2-7; 8 bases are shared with TRBD1. Germline V CDR1 and CDR2: MNHNS, SASEGT. Unmatched junction bases numbered 6, after V lost 5 bases and J lost 3 bases. The CDR3 length is 14 residues. The CDR3, as DNA: TGTGCCAGCAGTCCCTGGACAGGGTACTACGAGCAGTACTTC. The encoded protein is CASSPWTGYYEQYF.

On this clonotype: Lacking the conserved final phenylalanine or tryptophan, this CDR3 likely reflects a read error. The DNA is omitted, as the CDR3 cannot be located on it reliably, and the CDR3 follows TCRdb's listing. The chain links TRBV7-4 to TRBJ2-3; the table calls TRBD2, which could not be checked here. The germline gives CDR1 SGHVT, CDR2 SQSDAQ. The CDR3 has 14 amino acids, counting both end residues. This CDR3 is CASSVSIHPSTLGT.

Turning to this clonotype: Compared with germline, one end of the junction differs, possibly owing to a read error. The chain carries TRBV7-3 and TRBJ2-1; D assignment may be TRBD1 or TRBD2 (6 bases each). This CDR3 spans 15 amino acids. Germline V gives CDR1 SGHTA, CDR2 FQGTGA. The CDR3 coding sequence is TGTGCCAACAGCCCGACCGGGGGCAGCCAAGCCAAGCAGTTCTTC. The encoded protein is CANSPTGGSQAKQFF.

This chain connects TRBV27 to TRBJ2-3; unclear D gene. Judging by the DNA end, TRBJ2-1 fits better; the J call may be wrong. This CDR3 has 13 amino acids. CDR1 MNHEY and CDR2 SMNVEV come from the germline V gene (reference sequence). The CDR3 DNA is TGTGCCAGCAGTTGGGGTACTACGGCAAAGCAGTTCTTC. Translation: CASSWGTTAKQFF.

The sample holds many counts of this clonotype. The chain is built from TRBV5-6 and TRBJ2-2; possible D gene TRBD1, 6 bases. Trimming removed 2 bases from V and 8 bases from J, with 22 bases in between. This CDR3 comprises 17 residues. Looked up from germline, CDR1 is SGHDT and CDR2 is YYEEEE. The chain's CDR3 is CASSFFRGQSLVGELFF. CDR3 nucleotides: TGTGCCAGCAGCTTTTTCCGTGGACAGTCTCTTGTGGGGGAGCTGTTTTTT.

J is TRBJ1-2 and V is TRBV28, with 7 bases fitting TRBD1. Looked up from germline, CDR1 is MDHEN and CDR2 is SYDVKM. With 6 bases clipped from V and 5 bases from J, the junction kept 12 bases outside the gene matches. CDR3 length: 15 amino acids. CDR3: CASRPPRGGQYGYTF. The CDR3 region has the DNA TGTGCCAGCAGGCCCCCCAGAGGGGGCCAATATGGCTACACCTTC.

The CDR3 DNA sequence: TGTGCCAGCAGCTTAGATCGGGGATCGGAGACCCAGTACTTC. Translating it yields CASSLDRGSETQYF. This chain links TRBV7-9 with TRBJ2-3, with D perhaps TRBD2 (5 bases). The better agreement between TRBJ2-5 and the DNA end casts doubt on the J call. The germline V gene has CDR1 SEHNR and CDR2 FQNEAQ (reference sequence). The CDR3 is made up of 14 amino acids.

V is TRBV19 and J is TRBJ2-2; TRBD1 matches at 7 bases. J was trimmed by 4 bases and V by 9 bases; bases with no gene match: 11. Per the germline V gene, CDR1 is LNHDA and CDR2 is SQIVND (reference sequence). This CDR3 contains 15 residues. The CDR3 is CASERQGRVTGELFF. In DNA, the CDR3 is TGTGCCAGCGAGAGACAGGGAAGAGTCACCGGGGAGCTGTTTTTT.

In its sample, this clonotype was seen many times. This chain links TRBV19 with TRBJ1-1; a possible D gene is TRBD1 (5 bases). This CDR3 comprises 13 residues. Germline assignment: CDR1 LNHDA and CDR2 SQIVND (reference sequence). Trimming stripped 7 bases from V and 0 bases from J, with 9 bases between. The CDR3 protein is CASIGDLNTEAFF. The CDR3 DNA sequence: TGTGCCAGTATAGGGGACCTGAACACTGAAGCTTTCTTT.

This clonotype was recorded many times. This chain uses TRBV10-3 with TRBJ1-1; 7 bases fit TRBD1. The length of the CDR3 is 17 residues. Germline V lookup: CDR1 ENHRY, CDR2 SYGVKD. V was clipped by 2 bases and J by 1 base; unmatched bases: 10. The CDR3 sequence is CAISETTGTAPNTEAFF. CDR3 sequence (DNA): TGTGCCATCAGTGAGACGACTGGGACAGCACCGAACACTGAAGCTTTCTTT.

V usage is TRBV3-1 and J usage is TRBJ2-1, with D possibly TRBD1 on 6 matching bases. The J call may be incorrect, as the DNA end agrees better with TRBJ2-4. The CDR3 is 13 amino acids. Germline V CDR1 and CDR2: LGHDT, YNNKEL (reference sequence). CDR3 amino acids: CASRRDTENIQYF. The CDR3 bases are TGTGCCAGCAGACGGGACACCGAAAACATTCAGTACTTC.

The chain has TRBV7-2 and TRBJ2-4; the match to TRBD1 covers 10 bases. The J call may be wrong; the DNA end is better matched by TRBJ2-1. Germline V lookup: CDR1 SGHTA, CDR2 FQGNSA. CDR3 length equals 15 residues. The CDR3 loop is CASRRRTGGMYEQFF. The DNA for the CDR3 is TGTGCCAGCAGGCGTCGGACAGGGGGAATGTATGAGCAGTTCTTC.

On this clonotype itself: A clone one base away is much larger, so this may be a read error. The chain links TRBV5-1 to TRBJ2-1, with 7 bases lining up with TRBD1. The end of the DNA fits TRBJ2-7 better, so the J call may be wrong. This CDR3 spans 16 amino acids. CDR1 SGHRS and CDR2 YFSETQ come from the germline V gene. The CDR3 sequence is CASSERTGGVYNEQYF. As DNA, the CDR3 is TGCGCCAGCAGCGAACGGACAGGTGGGGTTTACAATGAGCAGTACTTC.

The rearrangement links TRBV20-1 to TRBJ2-5, with TRBD2 matching over 11 bases. The closer fit of TRBJ2-1 to the DNA end suggests the J call may be wrong. This CDR3 is built from 13 residues. Germline V gene data show CDR1 as DFQATT and CDR2 as SNEGSKA (reference sequence). Here the CDR3 DNA reads TGCAGTGCTAGGGCTAGCGGGAGGTATGAGCAGTTCTTC. It yields the protein CSARASGRYEQFF.